Below, 24 T cell receptor beta chains from the same sample are listed, as sequenced in a study of Ad26.COV2.S vaccination and SARS-CoV-2 variants. Treatment given: some 19 received Ad26.COV2.S at low or high dose, single or two shots; several received placebo; per-sample allocation not given. Samples came from day 63 after the first vaccine or placebo injection. TCRdb keeps only in-frame clones here, not all; method: immunoSEQ multiplex PCR. The profile shows nearly 400,000 clones, 89% of them singletons. The material sequenced was peripheral blood, taken in a trial of Ad26.COV2.S vaccine versus placebo. Receptor source: a person between 18 and 65 years old who received the Ad26.COV2.S COVID-19 vaccine or a placebo.

The chain is built from TRBV9 and TRBJ2-7; the match to TRBD2 covers 9 bases. Germline CDR1 reads SGDLS; CDR2 reads YYNGEE. V dropped 0 bases and J dropped 0; count of bases not matched to a gene: 7. This CDR3 spans 17 amino acids. The CDR3 DNA reads as TGTGCCAGCAGCGTAGGAGCGGGAGGATGGAGCTCCTACGAGCAGTACTTC. Translation gives CASSVGAGGWSSYEQYF.

The chain is built from TRBV11-1 and TRBJ2-5; TRBD2 agrees at 7 bases. This CDR3 has 12 amino acids. Germline lookup yields CDR1 SGHAT and CDR2 FQDESV (reference sequence). Trimming at V came to 5 bases and at J to 7 bases, leaving 4 bases not matched to a gene. Here the CDR3 DNA reads TGTGCCAGCAGCCTGTGGGGGGGGACCCAGTACTTC. Translating gives CASSLWGGTQYF.

This sequence joins TRBV14 and TRBJ2-1; 9 positions match TRBD2. V dropped 2 bases and J dropped 5; count of bases not matched to a gene: 4. In germline, CDR1 is SGHDN, CDR2 FVKESK. The CDR3 contains 15 residues. The CDR3 region is CASSQKIAGDNEQFF. The CDR3 nucleotides are TGTGCCAGCAGCCAAAAGATAGCGGGGGACAATGAGCAGTTCTTC.

The genes are TRBV25-1 and TRBJ2-7, with 8 bases lining up with TRBD1. The CDR3 runs to 14 residues. J lost 6 bases, V lost 6 bases, and 10 bases had no gene match. CDR1 and CDR2 (germline): MGHDK, SYGVNS. CDR3 nucleotides: TGTGCCAGCAGGGGAATCGACAGGGGAGGCGAGCAGTACTTC. Its protein product is CASRGIDRGGEQYF.

The J gene is TRBJ2-1, the V gene TRBV28; tentative D call: TRBD1 (6 bases). The V gene's germline CDR1 is MDHEN and CDR2 SYDVKM. There are 14 residues in the CDR3. Trimming shortened V by 6 bases and J by 8 bases, and 17 bases separated the two germline ends. CDR3 in DNA: TGTGCCAGCAGCCCTACAGGGATTCGGGATGAGCAGTTCTTC. Protein sequence: CASSPTGIRDEQFF.

This clone appeared a single time. The genes are TRBV7-8 and TRBJ1-3, with a weak D call TRBD1 (5 bases). CDR1 SGHVS and CDR2 FQNEAQ come from the germline V gene. The CDR3 is 16 residues long. Between the trimmed V and J ends, which lost 4 bases and 2 bases, there was a span of 15 bases. CDR3 residues: CASSSPWDSTGNTIYF. CDR3 DNA: TGTGCCAGCAGCTCCCCTTGGGACTCGACTGGAAACACCATATATTTT.

The chain combines TRBV10-3 with TRBJ1-2; 9 bases agree with TRBD1. This CDR3 region has 14 residues. J lost 6 bases, V lost 3 bases, and 5 bases had no gene match. Germline V gene sequence: CDR1 ENHRY, CDR2 SYGVKD. Written as DNA, the CDR3 is TGTGCCATCAGTGACCCTAGGACAGGGGATGGCTACACCTTC. Amino acids: CAISDPRTGDGYTF.

The chain employs TRBV5-6 and TRBJ2-1; D remains ambiguous. The CDR3 totals 12 residues. V dropped 1 base and J dropped 7 bases, with 6 bases sitting between them. The germline CDR1 and CDR2 sequences are SGHDT and YYEEEE. The CDR3 sequence is CASSLFRNEQFF. CDR3 in DNA: TGTGCCAGCAGCTTGTTTCGGAATGAGCAGTTCTTC.

The chain carries TRBV18 and TRBJ1-1; no clear D. Between the trimmed V and J ends, which lost 3 bases and 2 bases, there was a span of 19 bases. Germline V gene sequence: CDR1 KGHSH, CDR2 LQKENI. This CDR3 is built from 17 residues. CDR3 residues: CASSPLGPGRVNTEAFF. DNA of the CDR3: TGTGCCAGCTCACCGCTAGGACCGGGGAGAGTTAACACTGAAGCTTTCTTT.

This rearrangement joins TRBV5-5 to TRBJ1-1; 9 bases align to TRBD1. J was trimmed by 10 bases and V by 0 bases; bases with no gene match: 7. CDR1 and CDR2 (germline): SGHKS, YYEKEE (reference sequence). CDR3 length: 14 residues. The CDR3 DNA follows: TGTGCCAGCAGCTTGGAGGACAGGGGCGGTCGAGCTTTCTTT. This codes for CASSLEDRGGRAFF.

J is TRBJ2-7 and V is TRBV7-8, with TRBD2 matching over 10 bases. The J segment lost 2 bases and the V segment lost 5 bases, leaving 6 bases of the junction unmatched. This CDR3 comprises 15 residues. In germline, CDR1 is SGHVS, CDR2 FQNEAQ. CDR3 bases: TGTGCCAGCAGCCTTAGCGGGAGGTTTCCCTACGAGCAGTACTTC. This encodes CASSLSGRFPYEQYF.

V and J are TRBV7-9 and TRBJ2-2, with 10 bases that match TRBD1. Germline values: CDR1 SEHNR, CDR2 FQNEAQ (reference sequence). The CDR3 sequence is 15 residues long. J lost 4 bases, V lost 3 bases, and 2 bases had no gene match. The CDR3 here is CASSLGQGSTGELFF. The CDR3 DNA reads as TGTGCCAGCAGCTTGGGACAGGGGTCCACCGGGGAGCTGTTTTTT.

This chain joins TRBV30 and TRBJ1-3; D is possibly TRBD1 (6 bases). Germline-derived CDR1 and CDR2 are GTSNPN and SVGIG (reference sequence). The CDR3 loop spans 15 amino acids. V was cut by 2 bases and J by 0 bases, with 11 bases left in between. The CDR3 sequence is CAWSRGTFSGNTIYF. Here the CDR3 DNA reads TGTGCCTGGAGTAGGGGGACATTCTCTGGAAACACCATATATTTT.

This rearrangement joins TRBV5-6 to TRBJ2-1; TRBD1 might be the D (5 bases). CDR1 is SGHDT, CDR2 YYEEEE, per germline. The length of the CDR3 is 13 residues. The V gene lost 0 bases and the J gene lost 5 bases, with 6 bases spanning the gap. DNA for the CDR3: TGTGCCAGCAGCTTGGCCAGGGACAATGAGCAGTTCTTC. This encodes CASSLARDNEQFF.

The rearrangement uses TRBV3-1 (or the pseudogene TRBV3-2) and TRBJ2-1, with D uncertain. The V and J ends lost 4 bases and 4 bases respectively, with 11 bases between them. The CDR3 contains 14 residues. Germline CDR1 is LGHDT and CDR2 is YNNKEL (reference sequence). CDR3 loop: CASSPRRDYNEQFF. CDR3 coding DNA: TGTGCCAGCAGCCCGCGAAGGGATTACAATGAGCAGTTCTTC.

The rearrangement joins TRBV27 to TRBJ2-7; D perhaps matches TRBD1 (6 bases). Germline loops: CDR1 MNHEY, CDR2 SMNVEV (reference sequence). V was trimmed by 0 bases and J by 6 bases, leaving 9 bases between them. There are 13 residues in the CDR3. The CDR3 protein is CASSLSKGGEQYF. In DNA form, the CDR3 reads TGTGCCAGCAGTTTATCGAAAGGGGGCGAGCAGTACTTC.

This clone was found once. This sequence joins TRBV30 and TRBJ2-1; 12 positions agree with TRBD2. The CDR3 spans 15 residues. Germline V gene sequence: CDR1 GTSNPN, CDR2 SVGIG (reference sequence). V lost 3 bases and J lost 10; bases outside the gene matches: 10. The CDR3 loop reads CAWRGHHGTSGEQFF. CDR3 DNA: TGTGCCTGGAGGGGACACCATGGGACTAGCGGGGAGCAGTTCTTC.

This clone appeared a few times. CDR3 amino acids: CASGMGNSPLHF. Written as DNA, the CDR3 is TGTGCCAGCGGCATGGGAAATTCACCCCTCCACTTT. The chain carries TRBV11-3 and TRBJ1-6; D is unresolved. CDR3 length equals 12 residues. Germline V CDR1 and CDR2: SGHNT, YENEEA. V lost 8 bases and J 7 bases, leaving 9 bases between the germline ends. Full variable domain (rest looked up from reference TRBV11-3 and TRBJ1-6): EAGVVQSPRYKIIEKKQPVAFWCNPISGHNTLYWYLQNLGQGPELLIRYENEEAVDDSQLPKDRFSAERLKGVDSTLKIQPAELGDSAVYLCASGMGNSPLHFGNGTRLTVT.

In its sample, this clone was seen a few times. J is TRBJ1-4 and V is TRBV7-9, with TRBD1 as a possible D gene (5 bases). From germline, CDR1 is SEHNR and CDR2 FQNEAQ (reference sequence). The CDR3 is 14 amino acids. V lost 1 base to trimming and J lost 3 bases, with 6 bases between them. CDR3 protein: CASSLETANEKLFF. Here the CDR3 DNA reads TGTGCCAGCAGCTTAGAGACAGCTAATGAAAAACTGTTTTTT.

The chain employs TRBV20-1 and TRBJ2-1; D assignment may be TRBD1 or TRBD2 (5 bases each). This CDR3 has 11 amino acids. V was trimmed by 5 bases and J by 10 bases, leaving 12 bases between them. Germline values: CDR1 DFQATT, CDR2 SNEGSKA (reference sequence). The CDR3 DNA reads TGCAGTGCTCGTAAGGGGACGGAGCAGTTCTTC. Protein product: CSARKGTEQFF.

The V gene is TRBV3-1 (or the pseudogene TRBV3-2), the J gene TRBJ2-7; 9 bases agree with TRBD2. Germline CDR1 is LGHDT and CDR2 is YNNKEL (reference sequence). J was trimmed by 0 bases and V by 4 bases; bases with no gene match: 4. This CDR3 comprises 15 residues. DNA of the CDR3: TGTGCCAGCAGCCTGGGACTAGCTGGCTCCTACGAGCAGTACTTC. Translation: CASSLGLAGSYEQYF.

The chain employs TRBV4-1 and TRBJ1-5; 10 bases fit TRBD1. Trimming at V came to 4 bases and at J to 4 bases, leaving 4 bases not matched to a gene. In germline, CDR1 is MGHRA, CDR2 YSYEKL. The CDR3 loop spans 15 amino acids. The CDR3 reads CASSLDRGGNQPQHF. The CDR3 nucleotides read TGCGCCAGCAGCCTGGACAGGGGGGGAAATCAGCCCCAGCATTTT.

The chain carries TRBV6-2 or TRBV6-3 and TRBJ1-2; D unclear. V was clipped by 6 bases and J by 4 bases, with 9 bases between them. The CDR3 spans 12 residues. Germline V gene sequence: CDR1 MNHEY, CDR2 SVGEGT. The CDR3 is CASSLPSYGYTF. The DNA of the CDR3 is TGTGCCAGCAGCCTCCCAAGCTATGGCTACACCTTC.

The chain joins TRBV2 to TRBJ2-2, with 11 positions matching TRBD2. The trim removed 6 bases at V and 4 bases at J, leaving 4 bases unmatched. CDR1 and CDR2 (germline): SNHLY, FYNNEI. This CDR3 is 15 amino acids long. The CDR3 nucleotides are TGTGCCAGCAGCCTAGCGGGAGGACGCACCGGGGAGCTGTTTTTT. As protein: CASSLAGGRTGELFF. The variable domain in full, completed from reference TRBV2 and TRBJ2-2, reads EPEVTQTPSHQVTQMGQEVILRCVPISNHLYFYWYRQILGQKVEFLVSFYNNEISEKSEIFDDQFSVERPDGSNFTLKIRSTKLEDSAMYFCASSLAGGRTGELFFGEGSRLTVL.